The present T cell receptor beta chain was sequenced within a study of T cells in Graves' hyperthyroidism and ophthalmopathy. This clonotype has just a few counts. The antigen remains unidentified. If no ophthalmopathy progression occurred within 18 months, Graves' hyperthyroidism was stable. PBMCs were derived from under 13 ml fresh peripheral blood. Trimming shortened V by 4 bases and J by 3 bases, and 11 bases separated the two germline ends. Per the germline V gene, CDR1 is SGHRS and CDR2 is YFSETQ. The CDR3 runs to 13 residues. Amplification of TCR beta CDR3 regions used RNA as the template. HTBI primers drove first-round RT-PCR of the TCR CDR3. TCRdb reanalysed the multiplex PCR reads using MiXCR and keeps one entry per CDR3 protein. The top ten clones hold around 18% of a sample with under 700,000 distinct CDR3 sequences, 16% of them seen once. Study-level points and caveats: Among clonotypes expanded in thyroid above 0.001, most were also found in blood.

The TCR originated in a woman aged 18-30 years with Graves' hyperthyroidism. J is TRBJ2-7 and V is TRBV5-1; D could derive from TRBD1 or TRBD2 (6 bases each). Source material: blood. The CDR3, as DNA: TGCGCCAGCAGCAGGGGGGATTTCTACGAGCAGTACTTC. Its protein product is CASSRGDFYEQYF.